The 14 T cell receptor beta chains given below trace back to one sample, sequenced in a study of shared clonotypes between healthy human individuals. Sequencing was performed with immunoSEQ multiplex PCR; in TCRdb, only in-frame clones are kept and a portion is missing. The data hold hundreds of thousands of clones, with 70% to 80% observed a single time. The sample was PBMCs. Receptor source: a woman aged 40 to 55 in good health. Some clones in this sample may be carry-over from other donors' samples.

This rearrangement joins TRBV11-1 to TRBJ2-7; 9 bases are a match to TRBD1. Germline loops: CDR1 SGHAT, CDR2 FQDESV (reference sequence). This CDR3 has 15 residues. The ends lost 5 bases at V and 4 bases at J; junction bases unmatched: 9. The chain's CDR3 is CASSQAGTGPYEQYF. DNA for the CDR3: TGTGCCAGCAGCCAAGCCGGGACAGGGCCGTACGAGCAGTACTTC.

The chain recombines TRBV2 with TRBJ2-5; 10 bases match TRBD1. The CDR3 has 15 residues. Looked up from germline, CDR1 is SNHLY and CDR2 is FYNNEI. The ends lost 6 bases at V and 2 bases at J; junction bases unmatched: 6. Here the CDR3 reads CASRGDRGGQETQYF. In DNA form, the CDR3 reads TGTGCCAGCAGGGGGGACAGGGGTGGTCAAGAGACCCAGTACTTC.

V is TRBV6-5 and J is TRBJ2-3; TRBD1 agrees at 7 bases. CDR3 length equals 14 residues. V dropped 6 bases and J dropped 4; count of bases not matched to a gene: 7. Germline CDR1 and CDR2: MNHEY and SVGAGI. The CDR3, as DNA: TGTGCCAGCAGCCCCGGGACAGCAGCAGATACGCAGTATTTT. It codes for CASSPGTAADTQYF.

The chain combines TRBV27 with TRBJ2-2; TRBD1 or TRBD2 may be the D gene (6 bases each). Trimming stripped 8 bases from V and 5 bases from J, with 15 bases between. The CDR3 extends over 14 amino acids. Germline loops: CDR1 MNHEY, CDR2 SMNVEV (reference sequence). This chain's CDR3 is CASGGGRGTGELFF. DNA of the CDR3: TGTGCCAGCGGAGGGGGAAGGGGGACCGGGGAGCTGTTTTTT.

This rearrangement joins TRBV5-1 to TRBJ1-1; 8 bases are a match to TRBD1. CDR1 is SGHRS and CDR2 is YFSETQ in the germline V gene. The CDR3 covers 15 residues. The V and J ends lost 4 bases and 4 bases, in that order; junction bases with no gene match: 9. CDR3 sequence (DNA): TGCGCCAGCAGCGCAGGGGGCGCGATGAGCACTGAAGCTTTCTTT. It yields the protein CASSAGGAMSTEAFF.

J is TRBJ2-4 and V is TRBV30; no definite D call. Germline values: CDR1 GTSNPN, CDR2 SVGIG (reference sequence). V shed 0 bases and J shed 1 base, with 7 bases lying between them. The CDR3 runs to 14 residues. This CDR3 is CAWSVWGAKNIQYF. As DNA, the CDR3 is TGTGCCTGGAGTGTATGGGGTGCCAAAAACATTCAGTACTTC.

Only a few counts were recorded for this clone. The chain is built from TRBV29-1 and TRBJ1-1; possibly TRBD1 for D (5 bases). The germline V and J ends were trimmed by 7 bases and 2 bases, with 14 bases remaining between them. Looked up from germline, CDR1 is SQVTM and CDR2 is ANQGSEA. CDR3 length equals 13 residues. CDR3 sequence: CSEETGTNTEAFF. The CDR3, as DNA: TGCAGCGAAGAGACCGGGACCAACACTGAAGCTTTCTTT. Supplemented by reference TRBV29-1 and TRBJ1-1, the full variable domain reads SAVISQKPSRDICQRGTSLTIQCQVDSQVTMMFWYRQQPGQSLTLIATANQGSEATYESGFVIDKFPISRPNLTFSTLTVSNMSPEDSSIYLCSEETGTNTEAFFGQGTRLTVV.

This clone has at least ten counts. The V gene is TRBV29-1, the J gene TRBJ1-1, with 8 bases fitting TRBD1. J was trimmed by 5 bases and V by 6 bases; bases with no gene match: 8. CDR3 length equals 13 residues. Germline-derived CDR1 and CDR2 are SQVTM and ANQGSEA. The DNA of the CDR3 is TGCAGCGTCGCACAGGGGGAGGGGACTGAAGCTTTCTTT. It is translated as CSVAQGEGTEAFF.

CDR3 nucleotides: TGTGCCAGCTCACGGAGCGGGAACGGCCAAGAGACCCAGTACTTC. This codes for CASSRSGNGQETQYF. V gene TRBV18 combines with J gene TRBJ2-5, with 7 bases that match TRBD2. The germline gives CDR1 KGHSH, CDR2 LQKENI. The CDR3 extends over 15 amino acids. Trimming at V came to 4 bases and at J to 1 base, leaving 6 bases not matched to a gene. The variable domain in full, completed from reference TRBV18 and TRBJ2-5, reads NAGVMQNPRHLVRRRGQEARLRCSPMKGHSHVYWYRQLPEEGLKFMVYLQKENIIDESGMPKERFSAEFPKEGPSILRIQQVVRGDSAAYFCASSRSGNGQETQYFGPGTRLLVL.

This chain joins TRBV5-1 and TRBJ2-2, with D maybe TRBD1 (6 bases). This CDR3 is 15 amino acids long. V gave up 3 bases and J gave up 3 bases, with 12 bases separating them. Germline V gene sequence: CDR1 SGHRS, CDR2 YFSETQ. The CDR3 DNA sequence: TGCGCCAGCAGCTCCAGGGGATCGGACACCGGGGAGCTGTTTTTT. Translation: CASSSRGSDTGELFF.

This chain uses TRBV27 with TRBJ2-7, with 12 nucleotides matching TRBD1. V shed 3 bases and J 3 bases; nucleotides not matched to a gene: 6. The CDR3 has 16 amino acids. CDR1 and CDR2 from the germline V gene are MNHEY and SMNVEV (reference sequence). CDR3 bases: TGTGCCAGCAGTTTGCCTGGGACAGGGGGCATCTACGAGCAGTACTTC. Translated: CASSLPGTGGIYEQYF.

The rearrangement joins TRBV6-5 to TRBJ1-2; possibly TRBD1 for D (5 bases). CDR3 length: 13 residues. CDR1 is MNHEY and CDR2 is SVGAGI in the germline V gene. Trimming took 4 bases from V and 4 from J, leaving 10 bases between them. The DNA of the CDR3 is TGTGCCAGCAGTTTGGGACGGCGCTATGGCTACACCTTC. It is translated as CASSLGRRYGYTF.

The J gene is TRBJ2-5, the V gene TRBV7-3; D is possibly TRBD2 (6 bases). CDR3 length: 15 amino acids. Deletions cut 2 bases from V and 5 bases from J, with 15 bases between. Germline V gene data show CDR1 as SGHTA and CDR2 as FQGTGA. The CDR3 DNA reads as TGTGCCAGCAGCTTAGGGGGGAGCCCGCCCGAGACCCAGTACTTC. Protein sequence: CASSLGGSPPETQYF.

As regards this clone: Other nucleotide sequences from this sample produce the same CDR3. V gene TRBV28 combines with J gene TRBJ2-3, with a tentative D call TRBD1 (6 bases). Per the germline V gene, CDR1 is MDHEN and CDR2 is SYDVKM. The CDR3 contains 14 residues. Trimming stripped 3 bases from V and 1 base from J, with 8 bases between. CDR3 nucleotide sequence: TGTGCCAGCAGTTTTTCAGGGGGCACAGATACGCAGTATTTT. This codes for CASSFSGGTDTQYF.